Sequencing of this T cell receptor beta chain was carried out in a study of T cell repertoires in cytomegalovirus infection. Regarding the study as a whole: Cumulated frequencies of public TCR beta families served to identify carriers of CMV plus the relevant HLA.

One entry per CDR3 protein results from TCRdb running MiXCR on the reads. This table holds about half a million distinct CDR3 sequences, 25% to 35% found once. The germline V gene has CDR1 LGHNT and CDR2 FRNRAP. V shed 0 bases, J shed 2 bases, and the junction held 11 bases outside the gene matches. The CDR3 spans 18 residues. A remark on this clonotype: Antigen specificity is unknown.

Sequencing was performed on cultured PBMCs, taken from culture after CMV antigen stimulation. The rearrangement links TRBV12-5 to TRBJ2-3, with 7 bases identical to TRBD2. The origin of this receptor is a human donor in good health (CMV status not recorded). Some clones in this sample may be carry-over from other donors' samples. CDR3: CASGLVFSAGVITDTQYF. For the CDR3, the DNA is TGTGCTAGTGGTTTGGTATTTTCGGCGGGAGTGATCACAGATACGCAGTATTTT.